The sequence of this T cell receptor (beta chain) was determined in a study of cytomegalovirus exposure and HLA in healthy donors. Amplification used 60 Vbeta primers and 13 Jbeta primers. Produced via immunoSEQ multiplex PCR; TCRdb's table is partial and in-frame only. The sample shows 70,000 or so clones, roughly 89% of them seen only once. Note on this clone: The target antigen is unknown.

Germline CDR1 LGHNA, CDR2 YNFKEQ. The CDR3 consists of 15 residues. Trimming cost V 4 bases and J 1 base; bases outside gene matches: 6. General study points: Apparent HLA restriction characterized most CMV-associated TCR beta chains in a later analysis.

The clonotype originates from a woman aged 25 to 39 in good health and CMV-seronegative. The chain uses TRBV4-2 and TRBJ1-2, with 7 positions matching TRBD1. The sample taken for sequencing was PBMCs. The CDR3 sequence: CASSRPGQLNYGYTF. The DNA of the CDR3 is TGTGCCAGCAGCCGACCGGGACAGCTTAACTATGGCTACACCTTC.